These T cell receptor beta chains were read from a single sample in a study of blood T cell repertoires in COVID-19. TCRdb keeps only in-frame clones here, not all; method: immunoSEQ multiplex PCR. The data hold 200,000 to 250,000 clones, with around 90% observed a single time. The sample consisted of PBMCs or T cells enriched from blood (not recorded which). The receptors were gathered from a woman aged 30 to 39 who had recovered from COVID-19. Both conserved end residues are part of each CDR3. Each record gives: V gene, clone size, D gene, J gene, CDR3 protein, CDR3 DNA. A D gene is named only where the DNA matches it firmly. Some rows have no size entry. The others give once, few or many, or a class for an expanded clone.

TRBV3-1/TRBV3-2,once,-,TRBJ1-2,CASSQGPGFYGYTF,TGTGCCAGCAGCCAAGGGCCGGGATTCTATGGCTACACCTTC
TRBV4-1,-,TRBD2,TRBJ2-3,CASRRTSGGRSTDTQYF,TGCGCCAGCAGGAGGACTAGCGGGGGCCGCAGCACAGATACGCAGTATTTT
TRBV5-1,-,TRBD2,TRBJ2-2,CASSPGTSGANTGELFF,TGCGCCAGCAGCCCGGGGACTAGCGGGGCTAACACCGGGGAGCTGTTTTTT
TRBV19,-,-,TRBJ1-1,CASSTTANTEAFF,TGTGCCAGTAGTACCACAGCGAACACTGAAGCTTTCTTT
TRBV11-3,-,-,TRBJ2-2,CASSPTITGELFF,TGTGCCAGCAGCCCGACAATCACCGGGGAGCTGTTTTTT
TRBV5-4,once,TRBD2,TRBJ2-7,CASSGVQAGGLYEQYF,TGTGCCAGCAGCGGAGTCCAGGCGGGGGGGCTCTACGAGCAGTACTTC
TRBV4-2,many,-,TRBJ2-7,CASSQGGSVSYEQYF,TGTGCCAGCAGCCAAGGGGGTAGCGTTTCCTACGAGCAGTACTTC
TRBV5-8,-,TRBD1,TRBJ1-1,CASSLEGAPGTEAFF,TGTGCCAGCAGCTTGGAGGGGGCGCCGGGCACTGAAGCTTTCTTT
TRBV19,-,TRBD1,TRBJ1-5,CASRPDRGSNQPQHF,TGTGCCAGTAGACCAGACAGGGGTAGCAATCAGCCCCAGCATTTT
TRBV10-3,-,-,TRBJ1-1,CAISTRDKLEAFF,TGTGCCATCAGCACCCGGGATAAACTTGAAGCTTTCTTT
TRBV5-1,-,-,TRBJ2-5,CASSLGETEETQYF,TGCGCCAGCAGCTTGGGAGAGACAGAAGAGACCCAGTACTTC
TRBV19,-,-,TRBJ1-2,CASSTPPLRSGGYTF,TGTGCCAGTAGTACCCCCCCGCTTAGATCAGGGGGCTACACCTTC
TRBV27,-,TRBD1,TRBJ1-6,CASSARTGTPSPLHF,TGTGCCAGCAGTGCCCGGACAGGGACCCCTTCACCCCTCCACTTT
TRBV5-1,-,TRBD1,TRBJ2-3,CASSLRGQGRDTQYF,TGCGCCAGCAGCTTGAGGGGACAGGGGAGAGATACGCAGTATTTT
TRBV18,-,-,TRBJ1-1,CASSPAGGELNTEAFF,TGTGCCAGCTCCCCCGCGGGGGGCGAGTTGAACACTGAAGCTTTCTTT
TRBV7-7,-,TRBD1,TRBJ2-5,CASSPRTGYQETQYF,TGTGCCAGCAGCCCGAGGACAGGTTACCAAGAGACCCAGTACTTC
TRBV7-9,-,-,TRBJ1-1,CASSLGGMGGTEAFF,TGTGCCAGCAGCTTAGGGGGGATGGGAGGCACTGAAGCTTTCTTT
TRBV4-3,-,-,TRBJ2-5,CASSQVQGAGGETQYF,TGCGCCAGCAGCCAAGTTCAGGGGGCGGGAGGGGAGACCCAGTACTTC
TRBV10-3,-,-,TRBJ1-2,CAISARGGYGYTF,TGTGCCATCAGTGCAAGGGGCGGCTATGGCTACACCTTC
TRBV4-3,-,-,TRBJ2-3,CASSQWYSADTDTQYF,TGCGCCAGCAGCCAGTGGTACTCCGCTGACACAGATACGCAGTATTTT
TRBV4-1,-,-,TRBJ2-7,CASSSRISYEQYF,TGCGCCAGCAGTTCGAGAATTTCCTACGAGCAGTACTTC
TRBV6-5,once,TRBD1,TRBJ1-2,CASSYGTGTSGYGYTF,TGTGCCAGCAGTTACGGGACAGGGACTTCTGGCTATGGCTACACCTTC
TRBV11-3,many,-,TRBJ2-3,CASSLGWGPSTDTQYF,TGTGCCAGCAGCTTAGGATGGGGGCCGAGCACAGATACGCAGTATTTT
TRBV3-1/TRBV3-2,once,-,TRBJ2-1,CASSQVVVSNEQFF,TGTGCCAGCAGCCAAGTTGTAGTAAGCAATGAGCAGTTCTTC
TRBV2,-,-,TRBJ2-7,CASRQEQGYDYEQYF,TGTGCCAGCAGACAGGAACAAGGATACGACTACGAGCAGTACTTC
TRBV19,-,TRBD1,TRBJ2-3,CASRYRGDPSTDTQYF,TGTGCCAGTAGGTACAGGGGTGACCCTTCCACAGATACGCAGTATTTT
TRBV3-1/TRBV3-2,-,-,TRBJ1-2,CASSPMESTFGYTF,TGTGCCAGCAGCCCGATGGAGAGTACCTTTGGCTACACCTTC